This entry lists 9 T cell receptor beta chains sequenced from one sample in a study of T cell responses to AZD1222 COVID-19 vaccine. Profiled with immunoSEQ multiplex PCR; TCRdb holds only in-frame clones, not every one. This table holds some 120,000 clones, roughly 87% found once. Source: peripheral blood, taken on day 0 of AZD1222 vaccination. These TCRs come from an adult in good health.

This clone was picked up a small number of times. CDR3 nucleotides: TGTGCCACTTGGACCGAAGGGAACACTGAAGCTTTCTTT. It translates to CATWTEGNTEAFF. The J gene is TRBJ1-1, the V gene TRBV2; no firm D call. Germline values: CDR1 SNHLY, CDR2 FYNNEI. V was trimmed by 10 bases and J by 1 base, leaving 13 bases between them. There are 13 residues in the CDR3.

The chain has TRBV2 and TRBJ1-1; D remains unclear. Germline V lookup: CDR1 SNHLY, CDR2 FYNNEI. The CDR3 has 11 amino acids. The V end lost 8 bases, the J end lost 2 bases, and 6 bases lay between the germline ends. The CDR3 protein is CASFLNTEAFF. The CDR3 region has the DNA TGTGCCAGCTTCTTAAACACTGAAGCTTTCTTT.

The gene calls are TRBV7-7 and TRBJ2-2; 10 bases align to TRBD2. Germline trimming cut 2 bases from V and 6 bases from J; bases unmatched to any gene: 0. This CDR3 contains 14 residues. The germline V gene encodes CDR1 SSHAT and CDR2 FNYEAQ (reference sequence). In DNA, the CDR3 is TGTGCCAGCAGCTTAACTAGCGGGGCCGGGGAGCTGTTTTTT. This codes for CASSLTSGAGELFF.

This clone was seen more than once but under ten times. The gene calls are TRBV14 and TRBJ1-1; 9 bases align to TRBD1. V lost 5 bases and J lost 5; bases outside the gene matches: 3. From germline, CDR1 is SGHDN and CDR2 FVKESK. CDR3 size: 13 residues. The CDR3 sequence: CASSLQGATEAFF. CDR3 sequence (DNA): TGTGCCAGCAGCTTACAGGGGGCGACTGAAGCTTTCTTT.

This clone was found once. The CDR3 sequence is CASSYRSGPQHF. CDR3 sequence (DNA): TGTGCCAGCAGCTACCGGTCAGGGCCCCAGCATTTT. V is TRBV6-5 and J is TRBJ1-5; no firm D call. This CDR3 is 12 amino acids long. V was cut by 6 bases and J by 9 bases, with 12 bases left in between. The V gene's germline CDR1 is MNHEY and CDR2 SVGAGI.

The chain employs TRBV12-3 or TRBV12-4 and TRBJ1-6, with a possible D match to TRBD1 (6 bases). The CDR3 consists of 13 residues. V lost 5 bases and J 9 bases, leaving 11 bases between the germline ends. The CDR3 loop is CASSKGDGSPLHF. DNA for the CDR3: TGTGCCAGCAGTAAGGGGGATGGTTCACCCCTCCACTTT.

The chain joins TRBV25-1 to TRBJ1-5; TRBD1 matches at 8 bases. With 4 bases clipped from V and 5 bases from J, the junction kept 4 bases outside the gene matches. The CDR3 extends over 14 amino acids. The V gene's germline CDR1 is MGHDK and CDR2 SYGVNS. CDR3 bases: TGTGCCAGCAGTGGGGACAGGAGCGATCAGCCCCAGCATTTT. Residues: CASSGDRSDQPQHF.

J is TRBJ2-7 and V is TRBV10-3, with D possibly TRBD2 on 6 matching bases. Trimming removed 3 bases from V and 3 bases from J, with 15 bases in between. The germline V gene encodes CDR1 ENHRY and CDR2 SYGVKD. The CDR3 loop spans 15 amino acids. The CDR3 nucleotides are TGTGCCATCAGTGAAGGTCAGCGGGCCATCTACGAGCAGTACTTC. As protein: CAISEGQRAIYEQYF.

The CDR3 reads CATSRGRGGTYEQYF. Written as DNA, the CDR3 is TGTGCCACCAGCAGAGGGAGAGGAGGTACTTACGAGCAGTACTTC. V usage is TRBV15 and J usage is TRBJ2-7, with D perhaps TRBD2 (5 bases). V dropped 1 base and J dropped 4 bases, with 14 bases sitting between them. The CDR3 totals 15 residues. CDR1 is LNHNV and CDR2 is YYDKDF in the germline V gene (reference sequence).